This is a list of T cell receptor beta chains from one sample in a study of blood T cell repertoires in COVID-19. Generated by immunoSEQ multiplex PCR, the TCRdb table keeps only in-frame clones and is missing some. The table lists about 160,000 clones, approximately 95% of them singletons. The sequencing input was peripheral blood. The receptors were sampled from a woman aged 55-75 years with COVID-19, enrolled during active disease. Both conserved end residues are part of each CDR3. Each record gives: D gene, J gene, V gene, clone size, CDR3 DNA, CDR3 protein. A D gene is named only where the DNA matches it firmly. Rows may omit the clone size; those that give it use once, few, many or a size class.

>TRBD1|TRBJ1-6|TRBV4-2|.
TGTGCCAGCAGCCAAGCGGACAGGGGCGGCAATTCACCCCTCCACTTT
CASSQADRGGNSPLHF
>TRBD1|TRBJ1-6|TRBV27|.
TGTGCCAGCAGTTTTTTGGACAGGAATAATTCACCCCTCCACTTT
CASSFLDRNNSPLHF
>.|TRBJ1-3|TRBV7-3|.
TGTGCCAGCAGTCGCGGGAGGAACAGGGCAATCCACTCTGGAAACACCATATATTTT
CASSRGRNRAIHSGNTIYF
>.|TRBJ1-2|TRBV7-9|.
TGTGCCAGCAGCTCGACTGGGGCACATGGCTACACCTTC
CASSSTGAHGYTF
>.|TRBJ1-2|TRBV6-5|.
TGTGCCAGCAGGCCCTCGGGGGGGGGATATGGCTACACCTTC
CASRPSGGGYGYTF
>TRBD1|TRBJ2-2|TRBV6-2/TRBV6-3|.
TGTGCCAGCAGTTCGCCCCACCGGACAGGGGGTCACACCGGGGAGCTGTTTTTT
CASSSPHRTGGHTGELFF
>.|TRBJ1-5|TRBV9|few
TGTGCCAGCAGCGTAGATAGTGGTCAGCCCCAGCATTTT
CASSVDSGQPQHF
>TRBD2|TRBJ2-7|TRBV30|once
TGTGCCTGGAGTGTTCTAGCGGGCCCCTACGAGCAGTACTTC
CAWSVLAGPYEQYF
>TRBD1|TRBJ2-7|TRBV19|.
TGTGCCAGTAGTATTGGACAGGGGGCTTACGAGCAGTACTTC
CASSIGQGAYEQYF
>.|TRBJ1-2|TRBV27|once
TGTGCCACCCGGATGACAGGCGCCCCGTGGGGCTACACCTTC
CATRMTGAPWGYTF
>TRBD1|TRBJ2-3|TRBV6-1|few
TGTGCCAGCAGTAAAGACAGGGGGCCCAGCACAGATACGCAGTATTTT
CASSKDRGPSTDTQYF
>.|TRBJ1-2|TRBV4-3|.
TGCGCCAGCAGCATAGGGGTCCGGGAGTATGGCTACACCTTC
CASSIGVREYGYTF
>.|TRBJ1-3|TRBV20-1|once
TGCAGTGCTAGTCGCGTATCTGGAAACACCATATATTTT
CSASRVSGNTIYF
>.|TRBJ2-5|TRBV7-3|.
TGTGCCAGCAGCTTAGGGACTTTACAAGAGACCCAGTACTTC
CASSLGTLQETQYF
>TRBD1|TRBJ1-2|TRBV5-1|.
TGCGCCAGCAGCGGCGGGACAGGGTCTTATGGCTACACCTTC
CASSGGTGSYGYTF
>TRBD1|TRBJ1-3|TRBV19|.
TGTGCCAGTAGTTCACAGGGGAGAGCTGGAAACACCATATATTTT
CASSSQGRAGNTIYF
>.|TRBJ2-7|TRBV4-3|once
TGCGCCAGCAGCCAAGAAGTGGGGGCCCTAGTGGGTTACGAGCAGTACTTC
CASSQEVGALVGYEQYF